Following are 27 T cell receptor beta chains from one sample sequenced in a study of cytomegalovirus exposure and HLA in healthy donors. The repertoire was sequenced with immunoSEQ multiplex PCR; TCRdb's copy has only in-frame clones and lacks some. Of around 20,000 clones listed, around 97% were seen once; the top ten hold about a tenth. The sequenced material came from PBMCs. The receptors were sampled from a man aged 25-40 years in good health and CMV-seropositive.

The chain uses TRBV28 and TRBJ1-3; 8 bases are a match to TRBD1. V lost 6 bases, J lost 3 bases, and 7 bases stayed unmatched. Germline V gene sequence: CDR1 MDHEN, CDR2 SYDVKM. The CDR3 sequence is 15 residues long. CDR3 protein: CASRSQGAVGNTIYF. CDR3 nucleotides: TGTGCCAGCAGGTCTCAGGGGGCTGTTGGAAACACCATATATTTT.

The chain carries TRBV7-2 and TRBJ2-7; D might be TRBD2 (5 bases). The CDR3 sequence is 16 residues long. Trimming took 4 bases from V and 1 from J, leaving 17 bases between them. CDR1 is SGHTA and CDR2 is FQGNSA in the germline V gene. As DNA, the CDR3 is TGTGCCAGCAGCTCTCTGGAAACCAGCGGTTCCTACGAGCAGTACTTC. Amino acids: CASSSLETSGSYEQYF.

The chain combines TRBV18 with TRBJ2-7; 10 bases match TRBD1. J lost 4 bases, V lost 4 bases, and 7 bases had no gene match. Germline CDR1 KGHSH, CDR2 LQKENI. The CDR3 runs 15 residues. The CDR3 protein is CASSLSVGQGYEQYF. CDR3 sequence (DNA): TGTGCCAGCTCACTATCAGTGGGACAGGGGTACGAGCAGTACTTC.

The chain is built from TRBV18 and TRBJ2-7; 11 nucleotides match TRBD2. Trimming at V came to 6 bases and at J to 1 base, leaving 8 bases not matched to a gene. The CDR3 is 16 amino acids. The V gene's germline CDR1 is KGHSH and CDR2 LQKENI. CDR3: CASSGKTSGNSYEQYF. For the CDR3, the DNA is TGTGCCAGCTCGGGGAAGACTAGCGGGAATTCCTACGAGCAGTACTTC.

The genes are TRBV28 and TRBJ2-7; possible D gene TRBD2, 5 bases. The CDR3 is 15 amino acids. V gave up 4 bases and J gave up 2 bases, with 15 bases separating them. Germline loops: CDR1 MDHEN, CDR2 SYDVKM. The CDR3 nucleotides are TGTGCCAGCAGTTACCGGGATCTTATAGCCTACGAGCAGTACTTC. Translating it yields CASSYRDLIAYEQYF.

CDR3 amino acids: CASSLGGRAPEQYF. The DNA of the CDR3 is TGTGCCAGCAGCTTAGGCGGGAGGGCCCCAGAGCAGTACTTC. V is TRBV7-9 and J is TRBJ2-7; 9 nucleotides match TRBD2. The CDR3 is 14 residues long. V dropped 1 base and J dropped 7; count of bases not matched to a gene: 5. Germline loops: CDR1 SEHNR, CDR2 FQNEAQ (reference sequence).

The J gene is TRBJ1-2, the V gene TRBV27, with 9 positions matching TRBD1. The CDR3 runs 15 residues. Looked up from germline, CDR1 is MNHEY and CDR2 is SMNVEV (reference sequence). V lost 5 bases to trimming and J lost 7 bases; unmatched junction nucleotides: 11. This CDR3 reads CASSQTGGTGGGYTF. The CDR3, as DNA: TGTGCCAGCAGTCAAACAGGGGGCACAGGAGGTGGCTACACCTTC.

This rearrangement joins TRBV5-8 to TRBJ1-2, with no clear D. The CDR3 extends over 14 amino acids. Looked up from germline, CDR1 is SGHTS and CDR2 is YDEGEE. Trimming took off 1 base at V and 6 bases at J, with 13 bases between the two ends. CDR3 amino acids: CASSLIGSTDGYTF. The DNA for the CDR3 is TGTGCCAGCAGCTTGATAGGGAGCACGGATGGCTACACCTTC.

The chain carries TRBV28 and TRBJ2-1; 12 positions match TRBD2. CDR3 size: 16 residues. Germline values: CDR1 MDHEN, CDR2 SYDVKM. With 3 bases clipped from V and 3 bases from J, the junction kept 3 bases outside the gene matches. CDR3 sequence reads: CASSFLTSGSYNEQFF. The CDR3 DNA sequence: TGTGCCAGCAGTTTTTTGACTAGCGGGAGCTACAATGAGCAGTTCTTC.

The V call is TRBV7-9, the J call TRBJ2-7, with TRBD1 matching over 12 bases. In germline, CDR1 is SEHNR, CDR2 FQNEAQ (reference sequence). CDR3 size: 16 residues. V trimming: 4 bases; J trimming: 7 bases; junction bases outside the gene matches: 11. CDR3 DNA: TGTGCCAGCAGCTCGTGGGGGGGACAGGGGGCGGAAGAGCAGTACTTC. This translates into CASSSWGGQGAEEQYF.

The genes are TRBV11-1 and TRBJ1-2; D not resolved. CDR3 length: 13 residues. Trimming left V 3 bases short and J 8 bases short, with 13 bases between. Germline V CDR1 and CDR2: SGHAT, FQDESV (reference sequence). The CDR3, as DNA: TGTGCCAGCAGCTTTCCAGGTGGGGAGGGCTACACCTTC. It encodes CASSFPGGEGYTF.

The rearrangement joins TRBV28 to TRBJ1-1, with D possibly being TRBD1 (6 bases). CDR1 is MDHEN, CDR2 SYDVKM, per germline. Deletions cut 3 bases from V and 1 base from J, with 9 bases between. The CDR3 is made up of 14 amino acids. CDR3 loop: CASSFWTENTEAFF. The DNA for the CDR3 is TGTGCCAGCAGTTTTTGGACAGAGAACACTGAAGCTTTCTTT.

The chain carries TRBV2 and TRBJ1-1, with TRBD1 matching 11 bases. Germline loops: CDR1 SNHLY, CDR2 FYNNEI. CDR3 length: 15 amino acids. Unmatched junction bases numbered 5, after V lost 3 bases and J lost 5 bases. CDR3 coding DNA: TGTGCCAGCAGTGAGCGGGGGACAGGGGGAACTGAAGCTTTCTTT. Translation: CASSERGTGGTEAFF.

The gene calls are TRBV5-4 and TRBJ1-1, with D maybe TRBD1 (6 bases). Trimming took 5 bases from V and 5 from J, leaving 16 bases between them. Germline V lookup: CDR1 SGHNT, CDR2 YYREEE (reference sequence). This CDR3 comprises 14 residues. The CDR3 nucleotides read TGTGCCAGCAGGTTTGCAGGGGTTCGGACTGAAGCTTTCTTT. Translating gives CASRFAGVRTEAFF.

This chain joins TRBV4-3 and TRBJ1-5; the D gene is possibly TRBD1 (5 bases). Trimming stripped 0 bases from V and 11 bases from J, with 17 bases between. Germline-derived CDR1 and CDR2 are LGHNA and YSLEER. This CDR3 has 15 amino acids. The chain's CDR3 is CASSQDLNRLRAQHF. The CDR3 nucleotides read TGCGCCAGCAGCCAAGATCTAAACAGGCTCCGGGCCCAGCATTTT.

This chain links TRBV30 with TRBJ2-1; TRBD2 matches at 14 bases. Trimming cost V 5 bases and J 9 bases; bases outside gene matches: 9. Germline V lookup: CDR1 GTSNPN, CDR2 SVGIG (reference sequence). CDR3 length: 15 residues. CDR3 residues: CAWQGLAGGLAEQFF. CDR3 bases: TGTGCCTGGCAAGGACTAGCGGGAGGTCTTGCTGAGCAGTTCTTC.

This clone is a singleton in its sample. CDR3 nucleotide sequence: TGTGCCAGCAGCTTAGCCGGGACAGAACAGTTCTTC. Translation: CASSLAGTEQFF. V usage is TRBV7-2 and J usage is TRBJ2-1; 7 bases align to TRBD1. The CDR3 spans 12 residues. Looked up from germline, CDR1 is SGHTA and CDR2 is FQGNSA. The J segment lost 13 bases and the V segment lost 0 bases, leaving 3 bases of the junction unmatched. Supplemented by reference TRBV7-2 and TRBJ2-1, the full variable domain reads GAGVSQSPSNKVTEKGKDVELRCDPISGHTALYWYRQSLGQGLEFLIYFQGNSAPDKSGLPSDRFSAERTGGSVSTLTIQRTQQEDSAVYLCASSLAGTEQFFGPGTRLTVL.

This chain connects TRBV28 to TRBJ2-3; 12 nucleotides line up with TRBD2. Germline V lookup: CDR1 MDHEN, CDR2 SYDVKM. The trim removed 5 bases at V and 6 bases at J, leaving 9 bases unmatched. This CDR3 is built from 16 residues. The CDR3 nucleotides read TGTGCCAGCAGTCGCGAGACTAGCGGGAGTCCCGATACGCAGTATTTT. Translated: CASSRETSGSPDTQYF.

This rearrangement joins TRBV27 to TRBJ2-7; tentatively, D is TRBD2 (6 bases). This CDR3 has 14 amino acids. The germline V and J ends were trimmed by 2 bases and 0 bases, with 8 bases remaining between them. Germline CDR1 is MNHEY and CDR2 is SMNVEV (reference sequence). The CDR3 is CASSLGGISYEQYF. CDR3 nucleotides: TGTGCCAGCAGTTTAGGGGGGATCTCCTACGAGCAGTACTTC.

The chain has TRBV18 and TRBJ2-2; 10 bases match TRBD2. The CDR3 runs to 14 residues. After removal of 3 bases from V and 5 bases from J, the junction contained 0 bases not matched to a gene. CDR1 and CDR2 (germline): KGHSH, LQKENI. This chain's CDR3 is CASSPGLATGELFF. As DNA, the CDR3 is TGTGCCAGCTCACCGGGACTAGCGACCGGGGAGCTGTTTTTT.

This chain connects TRBV4-1 to TRBJ1-5; D is uncertain. The V gene's germline CDR1 is MGHRA and CDR2 YSYEKL. The CDR3 length is 14 residues. V lost 1 base and J 3 bases, leaving 7 bases between the germline ends. CDR3 amino acids: CASSQAQLNQPQHF. CDR3 nucleotides: TGCGCCAGCAGCCAAGCACAGCTCAATCAGCCCCAGCATTTT.

The V call is TRBV7-6, the J call TRBJ2-1, with D perhaps TRBD2 (5 bases). V was clipped by 5 bases and J by 5 bases, with 16 bases between them. This CDR3 has 15 amino acids. The germline V gene has CDR1 SGHVS and CDR2 FNYEAQ. CDR3: CASSESGRSDNEQFF. The CDR3 bases are TGTGCCAGCAGCGAAAGCGGCAGGTCTGACAATGAGCAGTTCTTC.

The chain combines TRBV5-1 with TRBJ2-7; D is perhaps TRBD1 (5 bases). The CDR3 covers 14 residues. V was trimmed by 0 bases and J by 5 bases, leaving 12 bases between them. The germline gives CDR1 SGHRS, CDR2 YFSETQ. Here the CDR3 reads CASSLGQGGNEQYF. The CDR3 nucleotides read TGCGCCAGCAGCTTGGGGCAGGGTGGGAACGAGCAGTACTTC.

The chain carries TRBV27 and TRBJ2-7; 8 bases are shared with TRBD2. Trimming took 10 bases from V and 1 from J; bases not matched to a gene: 12. Germline V gene lookup returns CDR1 MNHEY and CDR2 SMNVEV (reference sequence). The CDR3 consists of 15 residues. The CDR3 DNA follows: TGTGCCACCCGGGGGGGGAATAGGGGGTCCTACGAGCAGTACTTC. Translated, it gives CATRGGNRGSYEQYF.

The V call is TRBV5-1, the J call TRBJ2-3; 11 bases align to TRBD2. CDR3 length equals 15 residues. V lost 2 bases and J lost 6; bases outside the gene matches: 5. The germline V gene encodes CDR1 SGHRS and CDR2 YFSETQ. The CDR3: CASSFTSGRGDTQYF. The CDR3 nucleotides are TGCGCCAGCAGCTTTACTAGCGGGAGAGGGGATACGCAGTATTTT.

The J gene is TRBJ2-1, the V gene TRBV2; 11 positions agree with TRBD1. Looked up from germline, CDR1 is SNHLY and CDR2 is FYNNEI. V lost 6 bases, J lost 8 bases, and 3 bases stayed unmatched. The CDR3 covers 13 residues. In DNA, the CDR3 is TGTGCCAGCAGAGGGGGACAGGGGGATGAGCAGTTCTTC. It is translated as CASRGGQGDEQFF.

This clone was counted between two and nine times. The chain couples TRBV2 to TRBJ2-7; D might be TRBD2 (5 bases). The CDR3 is 16 residues long. Germline V gene sequence: CDR1 SNHLY, CDR2 FYNNEI. Trimming removed 7 bases at V and 5 bases at J, with 24 bases between. The CDR3 spells CASTVAGEWFIHEQYF. CDR3 nucleotide sequence: TGTGCCAGCACTGTTGCTGGGGAGTGGTTTATCCACGAGCAGTACTTC.